This entry concerns a single T cell receptor (beta chain). Its antigen is unknown. Profiled with immunoSEQ multiplex PCR; TCRdb holds only in-frame clones, not every one. The sample contains approximately 220,000 clones, about 92% of which appear only once. Germline V gene sequence: CDR1 SGHAT, CDR2 FQNNGV. V was pared by 5 bases and J by 1 base, with 26 bases between. The length of the CDR3 is 19 residues. This sample was included in a study of T cell responses to AZD1222 COVID-19 vaccine. Findings and limits, study-wide: Seropositive AZD1222 recipients at baseline numbered only five or six. Researchers report vaccine-associated CD4 TCRs spanning spike, with dominance at 160-218 and 743-854. Among spike-specific TCRs, nearly half reportedly target unmutated variant regions. Two AZD1222 administrations were followed by greater Spike-specific TCR breadth and depth.

The chain links TRBV11-2 to TRBJ1-1, with a possible D match to TRBD1 (6 bases). Sequencing used peripheral blood, obtained on day 0 of MenACWY control vaccination. The receptor comes from an adult in good health. This chain's CDR3 is CASSRRGGRGRGPNTEAFF. CDR3 nucleotide sequence: TGTGCCAGCAGCCGCCGAGGGGGGAGAGGCAGAGGACCGAACACTGAAGCTTTCTTT.